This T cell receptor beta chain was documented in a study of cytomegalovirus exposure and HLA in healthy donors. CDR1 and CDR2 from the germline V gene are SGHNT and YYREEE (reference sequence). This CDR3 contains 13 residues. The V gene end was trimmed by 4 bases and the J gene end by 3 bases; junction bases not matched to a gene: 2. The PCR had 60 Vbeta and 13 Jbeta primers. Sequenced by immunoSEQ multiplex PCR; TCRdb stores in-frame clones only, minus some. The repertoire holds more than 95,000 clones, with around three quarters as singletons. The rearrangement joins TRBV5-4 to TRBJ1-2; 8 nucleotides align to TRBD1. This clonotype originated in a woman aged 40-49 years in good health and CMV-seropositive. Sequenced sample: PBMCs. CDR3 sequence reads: CASSPDRDYGYTF. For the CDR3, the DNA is TGTGCCAGCAGCCCGGACAGGGACTATGGCTACACCTTC.